Listed below are T cell receptor beta chains from one sample, sequenced in a study of blood T cell repertoires in COVID-19. The table came from immunoSEQ multiplex PCR; TCRdb's copy has only in-frame clones and leaves some out. The repertoire has around 370,000 clones, nearly 90% of them found once; the top ten carry about 7%. The sample consisted of peripheral blood. These receptor sequences come from a man younger than 35 with active or convalescent COVID-19. Both conserved end residues are part of each CDR3. The D gene is left open where the match is weak. A row's size may be missing; if present it is once, few, many or a size class.

J,V,size,D,DNA,CDR3
TRBJ2-3,TRBV5-1,NA,NA,TGCGCCAGCAGCTTGGGGCCACGGGGGGCTGGAGATACGCAGTATTTT,CASSLGPRGAGDTQYF
TRBJ2-1,TRBV19,few,TRBD2,TGTGCCAGTAGTATCGGCGGGAGGAACGTCTTC,CASSIGGRNVF
TRBJ1-4,TRBV7-2,NA,TRBD1,TGTGCCAGCAGCCTGACAGGGTTTGGCGAAAAACTGTTTTTT,CASSLTGFGEKLFF
TRBJ1-2,TRBV4-2,NA,NA,TGTGCCAGCAGCCCCACGGGAAGGGAAAACTATGGCTACACCTTC,CASSPTGRENYGYTF
TRBJ1-1,TRBV28,NA,NA,TGTGCCAGCAGACGCGACAGGAACACTGAAGCTTTCTTT,CASRRDRNTEAFF
TRBJ2-7,TRBV10-2,NA,TRBD1,TGCGCCACCTCCCAGGGGGATAGCTCCTACGAGCAGTACTTC,CATSQGDSSYEQYF
TRBJ2-5,TRBV11-2,NA,NA,TGTGCCAGCAGCTTTACGGGATTCCAAGAGACCCAGTACTTC,CASSFTGFQETQYF
TRBJ2-5,TRBV24-1,NA,TRBD1,TGTGCCACCAGTGCGCTCCGGGACAGGGAGGGGGAGACCCAGTACTTC,CATSALRDREGETQYF
TRBJ2-5,TRBV7-9,once,NA,TGTGCCAGCAGCTTGGCGGCGGGGTCAGAGACCCAGTACTTC,CASSLAAGSETQYF
TRBJ1-3,TRBV11-2,NA,TRBD1,TGTGCCAGCAGCCCACTCCCCAGGGGGGCTGGAAACACCATATATTTT,CASSPLPRGAGNTIYF
TRBJ1-1,TRBV5-1,NA,TRBD1,TGCGCCAGCAGCACTAGACAGGGAAATGAAGCTTTCTTT,CASSTRQGNEAFF
TRBJ1-2,TRBV4-2,NA,TRBD1,TGTGCCAGCAGCGACAGGGACAGGGCCAAATATGGCTACACCTTC,CASSDRDRAKYGYTF
TRBJ1-4,TRBV2,few,NA,TGTGCCAGCAGTGCTCGGTCAGCGAATGAAAAACTGTTTTTT,CASSARSANEKLFF
TRBJ1-2,TRBV28,NA,TRBD1,TGTGCCAGCACGGGACAGGGATTCGATGGCTACACCTTC,CASTGQGFDGYTF
TRBJ1-4,TRBV5-1,NA,NA,TGCGCCAGCAGCTTGGATTATGCCGAGACAGCTAATGAAAAACTGTTTTTT,CASSLDYAETANEKLFF
TRBJ1-6,TRBV6-5,NA,NA,TGTGCCAGCAGTCCGAGGGTAGGAAGTTCACCCCTCCACTTT,CASSPRVGSSPLHF
TRBJ1-1,TRBV3-1/TRBV3-2,NA,NA,TGTGCCAGCAGCCAACTTAGGGGGGAAGCTTTCTTT,CASSQLRGEAFF
TRBJ1-2,TRBV27,NA,NA,TGTGCCAGCAAAGCCCAGGGATGGTATGGCTACACCTTC,CASKAQGWYGYTF
TRBJ1-1,TRBV7-9,NA,NA,TGTGCCAGCACCCAGGGTAAGGGGAACACTGAAGCTTTCTTT,CASTQGKGNTEAFF
TRBJ2-7,TRBV5-6,NA,TRBD1,TGTGCCAGCAGCTTACCGGGACAGGTTACCTACGAGCAGTACTTC,CASSLPGQVTYEQYF
TRBJ2-1,TRBV27,NA,TRBD1,TGTGCCAGCAGTTCCCCGGGACAGGGGATAAATGAGCAGTTCTTC,CASSSPGQGINEQFF
TRBJ1-2,TRBV6-9,NA,TRBD1,TGTGCCAGCAGTTTTTGGTTGACAGGGCATTTTGGCTACACCTTC,CASSFWLTGHFGYTF
TRBJ1-1,TRBV9,few,NA,TGTGCCAGCAGCGTAAATTCTGGGGGCACGAACACTGAAGCTTTCTTT,CASSVNSGGTNTEAFF
TRBJ1-1,TRBV11-1,NA,NA,TGTGCCAGCAGCCGGGGAGGTGGCACTGAAGCTTTCTTT,CASSRGGGTEAFF
TRBJ1-3,TRBV27,NA,TRBD1,TGTGCCAGCAGTTTAAGACAGGGAGAGTATGGAAACACCATATATTTT,CASSLRQGEYGNTIYF
TRBJ1-5,TRBV28,NA,TRBD1,TGTGCCAGTAAAACCCCAGGGGGCGTCCAGCCCCAGCATTTT,CASKTPGGVQPQHF
TRBJ2-1,TRBV27,NA,NA,TGTGCCAGCCAAGGGGGGGGGTTCTACAATGAGCAGTTCTTC,CASQGGGFYNEQFF
TRBJ1-1,TRBV29-1,NA,NA,TGCAGCGTCAACAGGAACACTGAAGCTTTCTTT,CSVNRNTEAFF
TRBJ2-2,TRBV6-5,NA,NA,TGTGCCAGCAGTACTGGGGACATCATAGCCGGGGAGCTGTTTTTT,CASSTGDIIAGELFF
TRBJ2-1,TRBV20-1,NA,NA,TGCAGTGCTAGTATCGGTCGCAATGAGCAGTTCTTC,CSASIGRNEQFF
TRBJ2-2,TRBV3-1/TRBV3-2,NA,NA,TGTGCCAGCAGCTCCCGGGATGGATCATCCGTCGGCGGGGAGCTGTTTTTT,CASSSRDGSSVGGELFF
TRBJ1-4,TRBV9,NA,NA,TGTGCCAGCAGCGTCGGGGATGAAAAACTGTTTTTT,CASSVGDEKLFF
TRBJ2-1,TRBV24-1,once,NA,TGTGCCACCAGTGATTTGGCCAGAAACAATGAGCAGTTCTTC,CATSDLARNNEQFF
TRBJ2-3,TRBV27,once,TRBD1,TGTGCCAGCAGTTTTAGGGGGCGGACGCAGTATTTT,CASSFRGRTQYF
TRBJ1-6,TRBV6-5,NA,NA,TGTGCCAGCACCTCAGCCTATAATTCACCCCTCCACTTT,CASTSAYNSPLHF
TRBJ2-5,TRBV28,NA,TRBD1,TGTGCCAGCAGTTTGCACTGGGGACAGGGGATCCAAGAGACCCAGTACTTC,CASSLHWGQGIQETQYF
TRBJ1-6,TRBV9,NA,NA,TGTGCCAGCAGCGTAGAGCAGGGACTCGCTTCACCCCTCCACTTT,CASSVEQGLASPLHF
TRBJ1-5,TRBV10-3,NA,NA,TGTGCCATCAGTACCGCGGGGCGAAACAATCAGCCCCAGCATTTT,CAISTAGRNNQPQHF
TRBJ2-5,TRBV7-2,NA,NA,TGTGCCAGCAGCTTAGCAGCGACAGGCCCCCAAGAGACCCAGTACTTC,CASSLAATGPQETQYF
TRBJ2-7,TRBV4-1,NA,NA,TGCGCCAGCAGCCAAGAGAGGTCAGGGGACTACGAGCAGTACTTC,CASSQERSGDYEQYF
TRBJ2-4,TRBV5-4,NA,TRBD2,TGTGCCAGCAGCTTGGGGGGGGGAGGAGTCAAAAACATTCAGTACTTC,CASSLGGGGVKNIQYF
TRBJ1-2,TRBV5-6,NA,NA,TGTGCCAGCAGGCGAAGCTATGGCTACACCTTC,CASRRSYGYTF
TRBJ2-7,TRBV24-1,NA,NA,TGTGCCACCAGTGATTGGAGCTCCTACGAGCAGTACTTC,CATSDWSSYEQYF
TRBJ1-2,TRBV6-5,few,NA,TGTGCCAGCAGTTACGTGGAGCTGGATAACTATGGCTACACCTTC,CASSYVELDNYGYTF
TRBJ1-5,TRBV15,NA,NA,TGTGCCACCAGCAGAGACCGGCGGGGGGCAGGTAGCAATCAGCCCCAGCATTTT,CATSRDRRGAGSNQPQHF
TRBJ2-1,TRBV3-1/TRBV3-2,NA,TRBD2,TGTGCCAGCAGCCCCCGGCGGGGGGCGGACAATGAGCAGTTCTTC,CASSPRRGADNEQFF
TRBJ1-4,TRBV5-6,few,TRBD1,TGTGCCAGCAGCTTGGATGGGACAGGTAATGAAAAACTGTTTTTT,CASSLDGTGNEKLFF
TRBJ2-2,TRBV9,NA,NA,TGTGCCAGCAGCAAGCCGGGACAAGCGAACACCGGGGAGCTGTTTTTT,CASSKPGQANTGELFF
TRBJ2-3,TRBV29-1,few,TRBD2,TGCAGCGTTGAAACTAGCGGGGGGCCCACAGATACGCAGTATTTT,CSVETSGGPTDTQYF
TRBJ1-5,TRBV7-2,NA,NA,TGTGCCAGCAGCTTAGCCAACAGGAATCAGCCCCAGCATTTT,CASSLANRNQPQHF
TRBJ1-4,TRBV6-4,NA,NA,TGTGCCAGGAAGCCCGTACCATACAGCAATTTTAATGAAAAACTGTTTTTT,CARKPVPYSNFNEKLFF